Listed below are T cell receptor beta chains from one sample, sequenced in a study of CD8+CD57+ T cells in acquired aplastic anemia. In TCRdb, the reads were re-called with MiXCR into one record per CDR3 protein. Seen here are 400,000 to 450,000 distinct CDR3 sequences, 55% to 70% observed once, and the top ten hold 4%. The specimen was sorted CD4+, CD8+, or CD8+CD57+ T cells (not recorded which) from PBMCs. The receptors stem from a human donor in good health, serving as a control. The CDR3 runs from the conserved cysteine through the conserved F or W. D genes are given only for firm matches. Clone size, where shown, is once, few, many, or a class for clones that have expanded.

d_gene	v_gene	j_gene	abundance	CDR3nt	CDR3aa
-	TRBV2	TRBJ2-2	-	TGTGCCAGCACTCAGGGGGGGAACACCGGGGAGCTGTTTTTT	CASTQGGNTGELFF
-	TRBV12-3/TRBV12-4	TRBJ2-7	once	TGTGCCAGCAGTGCAGGCGCAGATTACGAGCAGTACTTC	CASSAGADYEQYF
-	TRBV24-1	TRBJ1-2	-	TGTGCCACCAGTGATTTGTGGGGGGGCTACACCTTC	CATSDLWGGYTF
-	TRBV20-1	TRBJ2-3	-	-	CSVTDQREETQYFGPDTQYF
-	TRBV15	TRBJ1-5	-	TGTGCCACCAGCAGAGATCTAGGCGGTCAGCCCCAGCATTTT	CATSRDLGGQPQHF
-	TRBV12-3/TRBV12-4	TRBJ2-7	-	TGTGCCAGCAGTTTCCACAAGGGGGCCTACGAGCAGTACTTC	CASSFHKGAYEQYF
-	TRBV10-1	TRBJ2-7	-	TGCGCCAGCAGTGTACAGATACGGTATGGCCACTCCTTC	CASSVQIRYGHSF
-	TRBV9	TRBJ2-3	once	TGTGCCAGCAGCGGACTTAGCACAGATACGCAGTATTTT	CASSGLSTDTQYF
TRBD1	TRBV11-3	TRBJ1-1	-	TGTGCCAGCAGCACCAGACAGGGAGTATACGGGAACACTGAAGCTTTCTTT	CASSTRQGVYGNTEAFF
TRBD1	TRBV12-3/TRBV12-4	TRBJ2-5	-	TGTGCCAGCAGCCACGGGACAGGAGGAGAGACCCAGTACTTC	CASSHGTGGETQYF
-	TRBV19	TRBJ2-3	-	TGTGCCAGCGCCCCGGGGGAGATGGCAGCTACACACACCTTT	CASAPGEMAATHTF
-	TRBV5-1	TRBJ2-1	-	-	CDSSFYTCSANLAGLYHNEQFF
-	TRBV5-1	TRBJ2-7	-	TGCGCCAGCAGCTTGTCGAGGGCCTCCTACGAGCAGTACTTC	CASSLSRASYEQYF
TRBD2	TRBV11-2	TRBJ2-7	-	TGTGCCAGCAGCCGGGGGACTAGCGGTTCCTACGAGCAGTACTTC	CASSRGTSGSYEQYF
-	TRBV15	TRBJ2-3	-	TGTGCCACCAGCAGGGGGGGAGGAGATACGCAGTATTTT	CATSRGGGDTQYF
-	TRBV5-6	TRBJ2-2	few	TGTGCCAGCAGCCGGGGGTGGGAATCGAGAACCGGGGAGCTGTTTTTT	CASSRGWESRTGELFF